Listed below are T cell receptor beta chains from one sample, sequenced in a study of T-cell memory formation after mild COVID-19. TCRdb analysed the 5' RACE reads with MiXCR anew, one entry per CDR3 protein. Seen here are 200,000 to 250,000 distinct CDR3 sequences, 8% to 10% observed once, and the top ten hold 20% to 25%. Sequencing was carried out using PBMCs or a T cell subset sorted from them (not recorded which). These receptors all stem from a young man who had mild COVID-19 (a few samples of this study predate the infection). Cell type and time point are not known. CDR3s include the opening cysteine and the closing phenylalanine or tryptophan. A D gene is named only where the DNA matches it firmly. Size is omitted from some rows. Given values are once, few, many or a class for expanded clones.

abundance: NA; j_gene: TRBJ2-1; d_gene: NA; v_gene: TRBV29-1; CDR3nt: TGCAGCGTTGAACCCCAGAGTTACAATGAGCAGTTCTTC; CDR3aa: CSVEPQSYNEQFF
abundance: NA; j_gene: TRBJ1-6; d_gene: TRBD1; v_gene: TRBV6-5; CDR3nt: TGTGCCAGCAGCGAAACAGGGGGCTATTCACCCCTCCACTTT; CDR3aa: CASSETGGYSPLHF
abundance: NA; j_gene: TRBJ2-3; d_gene: TRBD2; v_gene: TRBV7-2; CDR3nt: TGTGCCAGCAGCCCTGGGAGGGGTACGCAGTATTTT; CDR3aa: CASSPGRGTQYF
abundance: NA; j_gene: TRBJ2-5; d_gene: NA; v_gene: TRBV7-2; CDR3nt: TGTGCCAGCAGCCTGCCCCCGGGGCAGACCCAGTACTTC; CDR3aa: CASSLPPGQTQYF
abundance: NA; j_gene: TRBJ1-2; d_gene: NA; v_gene: TRBV24-1; CDR3nt: TGTGCCACCAGTGACCGTGGGGGTTTGCGCTACACCTTC; CDR3aa: CATSDRGGLRYTF
abundance: NA; j_gene: TRBJ2-3; d_gene: NA; v_gene: TRBV4-3; CDR3nt: TGCGCCAGCAGCCAAGACTGGGGAAATACGCAGTATTTT; CDR3aa: CASSQDWGNTQYF
abundance: few; j_gene: TRBJ1-1; d_gene: TRBD1; v_gene: TRBV20-1; CDR3nt: TGCAATGCCAGGGAATTCAGGGGGGGGACTGAAGCTTTCTTT; CDR3aa: CNAREFRGGTEAFF
abundance: few; j_gene: TRBJ2-7; d_gene: TRBD2; v_gene: TRBV7-2; CDR3nt: TGTGCCAGCAGCTTCTCGGGACTAGCGGGGGGGTACGAGCAGTACTTC; CDR3aa: CASSFSGLAGGYEQYF
abundance: few; j_gene: TRBJ2-3; d_gene: NA; v_gene: TRBV7-9; CDR3nt: TGTGCCAGCAGCTTAGTTACTGGCACAGATACGCAGTATTTT; CDR3aa: CASSLVTGTDTQYF
abundance: many; j_gene: TRBJ1-5; d_gene: NA; v_gene: TRBV6-1; CDR3nt: TGTGCCAGCAGTGAAACATTCGGTCAGCCCCAGCATTTT; CDR3aa: CASSETFGQPQHF
abundance: NA; j_gene: TRBJ1-2; d_gene: TRBD1; v_gene: TRBV6-6; CDR3nt: TGTGCCAGTCGTAGGGGGCCGGGTCAAGGGGAAGGCGGCTACACCTTC; CDR3aa: CASRRGPGQGEGGYTF
abundance: few; j_gene: TRBJ2-5; d_gene: NA; v_gene: TRBV7-7; CDR3nt: TGTGCTAGCAGCGCGTATGCGGACGGCAAAGAGACCCAGTACTTC; CDR3aa: CASSAYADGKETQYF
abundance: NA; j_gene: TRBJ1-1; d_gene: NA; v_gene: TRBV5-5; CDR3nt: TGTGCCAGCAGCCCTCTGAGGGGACGGGAAACTGAAGCTTTCTTT; CDR3aa: CASSPLRGRETEAFF
abundance: few; j_gene: TRBJ2-3; d_gene: NA; v_gene: TRBV24-1; CDR3nt: TGTGCCACCAGTGATTCAAGCCCCACGACAGATACGCAGTATTTT; CDR3aa: CATSDSSPTTDTQYF
abundance: few; j_gene: TRBJ1-2; d_gene: TRBD1; v_gene: TRBV7-2; CDR3nt: TGTGCCAGCAGCTACCGGACAGGGGGCGGCTATGGCTACACCTTC; CDR3aa: CASSYRTGGGYGYTF
abundance: NA; j_gene: TRBJ2-3; d_gene: NA; v_gene: TRBV29-1; CDR3nt: TGCAGCGTTGAAGATAGGGGGGCAGATACGCAGTATTTT; CDR3aa: CSVEDRGADTQYF
abundance: many; j_gene: TRBJ2-7; d_gene: TRBD1; v_gene: TRBV5-6; CDR3nt: TGTGCCAGCAGCATGGGACAGTACGAGCAGTACTTC; CDR3aa: CASSMGQYEQYF
abundance: NA; j_gene: TRBJ2-7; d_gene: NA; v_gene: TRBV29-1; CDR3nt: TGCAGCGTTGTGGAGAACGAGCAGTACTTC; CDR3aa: CSVVENEQYF
abundance: many; j_gene: TRBJ2-7; d_gene: NA; v_gene: TRBV10-3; CDR3nt: TGTGCCATCAGTGAGTCGGACAGCTCCTACGAGCAGTACTTC; CDR3aa: CAISESDSSYEQYF
abundance: few; j_gene: TRBJ2-1; d_gene: TRBD1; v_gene: TRBV5-4; CDR3nt: TGTGCCAGCAGCGTAGGAAGCGGGACAGGGGGGTCCCATGAGCAGTTCTTC; CDR3aa: CASSVGSGTGGSHEQFF
abundance: few; j_gene: TRBJ2-5; d_gene: TRBD2; v_gene: TRBV12-3/TRBV12-4; CDR3nt: TGTGCCAGCAGTAACCTAGCGGGGGGGATCGAGACCCAGTACTTC; CDR3aa: CASSNLAGGIETQYF
abundance: few; j_gene: TRBJ2-1; d_gene: NA; v_gene: TRBV6-2/TRBV6-3; CDR3nt: TGTGCCAGCAGTTACTCGATCCAGGAGCAGTTCTTC; CDR3aa: CASSYSIQEQFF
abundance: NA; j_gene: TRBJ1-2; d_gene: NA; v_gene: TRBV9; CDR3nt: TGTGCCAGCAGCGTAGGACCAGGTCCTCTTCCTGGCTACACCTTC; CDR3aa: CASSVGPGPLPGYTF
abundance: many; j_gene: TRBJ2-3; d_gene: NA; v_gene: TRBV5-1; CDR3nt: TGCGCCAGCAGCTTCGGGGGAGATACGCAGTATTTT; CDR3aa: CASSFGGDTQYF
abundance: NA; j_gene: TRBJ2-1; d_gene: TRBD2; v_gene: TRBV24-1; CDR3nt: TGTGCCACCAGTGATGCGTCAGCGGGGGGGCCCAGTGAGCAGTTCTTC; CDR3aa: CATSDASAGGPSEQFF
abundance: few; j_gene: TRBJ1-1; d_gene: NA; v_gene: TRBV9; CDR3nt: TGTGCCAGCAGCGTAGGGTCGTGGGGGGGCTCGGCTTTCTTT; CDR3aa: CASSVGSWGGSAFF
abundance: NA; j_gene: TRBJ2-7; d_gene: TRBD1; v_gene: TRBV30; CDR3nt: TGTGCCTGGAGTGCTTCCATGGGGGGACAGGGTGGCGAGCAGTACTTC; CDR3aa: CAWSASMGGQGGEQYF
abundance: NA; j_gene: TRBJ2-7; d_gene: TRBD1; v_gene: TRBV20-1; CDR3nt: TGCAGTGCTATCGACAGGGCGGGCGCCTACGAGCAGTACTTC; CDR3aa: CSAIDRAGAYEQYF
abundance: many; j_gene: TRBJ1-3; d_gene: NA; v_gene: TRBV7-2; CDR3nt: TGTGCCAGCAGCACGGGTTTGACCATATATTTT; CDR3aa: CASSTGLTIYF
abundance: NA; j_gene: TRBJ2-5; d_gene: NA; v_gene: TRBV18; CDR3nt: TGTGCCAGCTCACCGGGGGATGGAGAGACCCAGTACTTC; CDR3aa: CASSPGDGETQYF
abundance: few; j_gene: TRBJ2-1; d_gene: NA; v_gene: TRBV7-2; CDR3nt: TGTGCCAGCAGCTCTGGGACAAACAATGAGCAGTTCTTC; CDR3aa: CASSSGTNNEQFF
abundance: NA; j_gene: TRBJ2-7; d_gene: NA; v_gene: TRBV5-4; CDR3nt: TGTGCCAGCAGCTTGTTTTCGGAGCAGTACTTC; CDR3aa: CASSLFSEQYF
abundance: NA; j_gene: TRBJ1-1; d_gene: NA; v_gene: TRBV20-1; CDR3nt: TGCAGTGCTAGTGAGGGCTACCCCACTGAAGCTTTCTTT; CDR3aa: CSASEGYPTEAFF
abundance: NA; j_gene: TRBJ2-3; d_gene: TRBD1; v_gene: TRBV27; CDR3nt: TGTGCCAGCAGTGCGAGACAGGGGATAAGCACAGATACGCAGTATTTT; CDR3aa: CASSARQGISTDTQYF
abundance: NA; j_gene: TRBJ1-5; d_gene: NA; v_gene: TRBV7-2; CDR3nt: TGTGCCAGCAGCGCATCCTCCAGGGGAGAGGGTCAGCCCCAGCATTTT; CDR3aa: CASSASSRGEGQPQHF
abundance: few; j_gene: TRBJ1-5; d_gene: NA; v_gene: TRBV2; CDR3nt: TGTGCCAGCAGTGACCCCAGGGGTGGCAATCAGCCCCAGCATTTT; CDR3aa: CASSDPRGGNQPQHF
abundance: NA; j_gene: TRBJ2-5; d_gene: TRBD2; v_gene: TRBV6-2/TRBV6-3; CDR3nt: TGTGCCAGCAGCAGATGGACTAGCGGAGAGACCCAGTACTTC; CDR3aa: CASSRWTSGETQYF
abundance: many; j_gene: TRBJ2-5; d_gene: TRBD1; v_gene: TRBV12-3/TRBV12-4; CDR3nt: TGTGCCAGCAGTCCTTGGACAGGGGGTGAGACCCAGTACTTC; CDR3aa: CASSPWTGGETQYF
abundance: few; j_gene: TRBJ1-6; d_gene: NA; v_gene: TRBV4-3; CDR3nt: TGCGCCAGCAGCCAAGACCGGCATAATTCACCCCTCCACTTT; CDR3aa: CASSQDRHNSPLHF
abundance: NA; j_gene: TRBJ1-1; d_gene: NA; v_gene: TRBV12-3/TRBV12-4; CDR3nt: TGTGCCAGCAGTTTACGGGGGAGGTACACTGAAGCTTTCTTT; CDR3aa: CASSLRGRYTEAFF
abundance: NA; j_gene: TRBJ1-2; d_gene: NA; v_gene: TRBV28; CDR3nt: TGTGCCAGCGCGGACCGGACGGTGTACTATGGCTACACCTTC; CDR3aa: CASADRTVYYGYTF
abundance: many; j_gene: TRBJ1-5; d_gene: NA; v_gene: TRBV12-3/TRBV12-4; CDR3nt: TGTGCCAGCACTCGGGAAGATCAGCCCCAGCATTTT; CDR3aa: CASTREDQPQHF
abundance: few; j_gene: TRBJ2-5; d_gene: TRBD2; v_gene: TRBV7-2; CDR3nt: TGTGCCAGCAGCTTTACTAGCGGGGCCATATTGGAGACCCAGTACTTC; CDR3aa: CASSFTSGAILETQYF
abundance: few; j_gene: TRBJ1-5; d_gene: TRBD1; v_gene: TRBV20-1; CDR3nt: TGCAGTGCTCTACAGGGGAGGGGGTTTCAGCCCCAGCATTTT; CDR3aa: CSALQGRGFQPQHF
abundance: few; j_gene: TRBJ2-4; d_gene: NA; v_gene: TRBV5-1; CDR3nt: TGCGCCAGGGCCCACAGGGAACCCAAAAACATTCAGTACTTC; CDR3aa: CARAHREPKNIQYF
abundance: many; j_gene: TRBJ2-2; d_gene: NA; v_gene: TRBV3-1; CDR3nt: TGTGCCAGCAGCCCCTGGGGCGGGGACGCCGGGGAGCTGTTTTTT; CDR3aa: CASSPWGGDAGELFF
abundance: NA; j_gene: TRBJ2-7; d_gene: NA; v_gene: TRBV12-2; CDR3nt: TGTGCAAGTCGCTCTCGGACTAGCGGGAGATACGAGCAGTACTTC; CDR3aa: CASRSRTSGRYEQYF
abundance: NA; j_gene: TRBJ1-1; d_gene: NA; v_gene: TRBV18; CDR3nt: TGTGCCAGCTCACCGGGTTTGCGAAGACAAACTGAAGCTTTCTTT; CDR3aa: CASSPGLRRQTEAFF